Listed here are 2 T cell receptor beta chains from one sample, sequenced in a study of Graves' ophthalmopathy and Graves' hyperthyroidism. Transcripts of RNA were the source for amplifying TCR beta CDR3 regions. In the first round, RT-PCR was carried out with HTBI primers, and a multiplex PCR formed the second round. TCRdb reprocessed the multiplex PCR reads via MiXCR and lists one record per CDR3 protein. This table holds about 1.2 million distinct CDR3 sequences, around a third found once. Sequencing was performed on peripheral blood or thyroid tissue (not recorded which). The origin of the receptors is an adult man with Graves' hyperthyroidism.

This clonotype was found a few times. The chain has TRBV5-1 and TRBJ1-1; D is undetermined. The CDR3 extends over 17 amino acids. The germline V and J ends were trimmed by 4 bases and 9 bases, with 28 bases remaining between them. From germline, CDR1 is SGHRS and CDR2 YFSETQ. CDR3 sequence: CASSPGRATRSEVKAFF. The CDR3 region has the DNA TGCGCCAGCAGCCCCGGGCGGGCAACCCGGTCGGAGGTGAAAGCTTTCTTT.

This clonotype was picked up one time. V and J are TRBV5-1 and TRBJ2-5, with TRBD2 matching 8 bases. The germline CDR1 and CDR2 sequences are SGHRS and YFSETQ. The V and J ends lost 4 bases and 5 bases, in that order; junction bases with no gene match: 7. There are 14 residues in the CDR3. For the CDR3, the DNA is TGCGCCAGCAGCCGAGCGGGAGCACCTGAGACCCAGTACTTC. Translated, it gives CASSRAGAPETQYF.